These 27 T cell receptor beta chains were all obtained from the same sample, sequenced in a study of shared clonotypes between healthy human individuals. Sequenced by immunoSEQ multiplex PCR; TCRdb stores in-frame clones only, minus some. The sample yields fewer than 650,000 clones, about 79% seen once. Sequencing input: PBMCs. The receptor source for this set is a woman aged 40 to 55 in good health. Some clones in this sample may be carry-over from other donors' samples.

This chain links TRBV5-1 with TRBJ1-1, with D unclear. V was trimmed by 0 bases and J by 2 bases, leaving 8 bases between them. Germline loops: CDR1 SGHRS, CDR2 YFSETQ. The CDR3 runs 14 residues. The CDR3 reads CASSLGDGNTEAFF. The CDR3 DNA sequence: TGCGCCAGCAGCTTGGGGGATGGAAACACTGAAGCTTTCTTT.

The V gene is TRBV29-1, the J gene TRBJ2-1, with 14 nucleotides matching TRBD2. The CDR3 consists of 15 residues. V shed 1 base, J shed 15 bases, and the junction held 11 bases outside the gene matches. The germline V gene has CDR1 SQVTM and CDR2 ANQGSEA. CDR3 loop: CSVEGVGLAGGRRFF. The CDR3 DNA reads TGCAGCGTTGAAGGTGTCGGACTAGCGGGAGGACGTCGGTTCTTC.

This chain joins TRBV15 and TRBJ2-1; no reliable D call. V was shortened by 4 bases and J by 3 bases, with 10 bases between the two germline ends. Looked up from germline, CDR1 is LNHNV and CDR2 is YYDKDF (reference sequence). The CDR3 contains 14 residues. The CDR3 loop reads CATSIADRYNEQFF. CDR3 DNA: TGTGCCACCAGCATCGCGGACCGCTACAATGAGCAGTTCTTC.

The V call is TRBV6-1, the J call TRBJ2-5; 8 bases align to TRBD2. This CDR3 region has 12 residues. Trimming cost V 8 bases and J 2 bases; bases outside gene matches: 1. The germline CDR1 and CDR2 sequences are MNHNS and SASEGT. The CDR3 nucleotides read TGTGCCAGCCGGGGGGGGCAAGAGACCCAGTACTTC. Encoded protein: CASRGGQETQYF.

This clone was recorded once. The V call is TRBV18, the J call TRBJ2-7; 8 bases match TRBD2. The V and J ends lost 2 bases and 6 bases, in that order; junction bases with no gene match: 9. CDR1 and CDR2 from the germline V gene are KGHSH and LQKENI. CDR3 length: 15 amino acids. The CDR3 reads CASSPIVGRVVEQYF. The CDR3 DNA is TGTGCCAGCTCACCAATCGTCGGGAGGGTAGTCGAGCAGTACTTC.

This chain joins TRBV5-1 and TRBJ1-4; D gene ambiguous. Trimming removed 4 bases at V and 12 bases at J, with 19 bases between. Germline CDR1 reads SGHRS; CDR2 reads YFSETQ. The CDR3 totals 14 residues. The CDR3 sequence: CASSLTSKTAELFF. The CDR3 DNA follows: TGCGCCAGCAGCCTGACTAGCAAAACAGCGGAACTGTTTTTT. The full variable domain, completed using reference TRBV5-1 and TRBJ1-4, is KAGVTQTPRYLIKTRGQQVTLSCSPISGHRSVSWYQQTPGQGLQFLFEYFSETQRNKGNFPGRFSGRQFSNSRSEMNVSTLELGDSALYLCASSLTSKTAELFFGSGTQLSVL.

The chain joins TRBV7-3 to TRBJ1-3; 9 nucleotides agree with TRBD1. The germline gives CDR1 SGHTA, CDR2 FQGTGA. The J segment lost 4 bases and the V segment lost 1 base, leaving 2 bases of the junction unmatched. The length of the CDR3 is 15 residues. The CDR3 bases are TGTGCCAGCAGCTTAAACAGGGGGCTCGGAAACACCATATATTTT. It codes for CASSLNRGLGNTIYF.

V is TRBV6-1 and J is TRBJ2-1; 7 bases fit TRBD1. There are 15 residues in the CDR3. CDR1 and CDR2 (germline): MNHNS, SASEGT. With V trimmed by 5 bases and J by 6 bases, 10 bases remained unmatched. The CDR3 here is CASSTGRSGGNEQFF. CDR3 coding DNA: TGTGCCAGCAGTACCGGAAGGTCAGGGGGCAATGAGCAGTTCTTC.

The V and J genes are TRBV4-2 and TRBJ1-3; D is undetermined. Germline CDR1 and CDR2: LGHNA and YNFKEQ. This CDR3 comprises 14 residues. Trimming removed 1 base from V and 0 bases from J, with 4 bases in between. CDR3 sequence reads: CASSQGRSGNTIYF. The CDR3 DNA reads TGTGCCAGCAGCCAAGGCCGCTCTGGAAACACCATATATTTT.

This clone was detected a few times. V usage is TRBV6-5 and J usage is TRBJ2-1; D not resolved. The V gene lost 2 bases and the J gene lost 0 bases, with 2 bases spanning the gap. This CDR3 has 13 residues. In germline, CDR1 is MNHEY, CDR2 SVGAGI. The CDR3 DNA reads TGTGCCAGCAGTTACAGCTCCTACAATGAGCAGTTCTTC. It is translated as CASSYSSYNEQFF.

This clone was observed a handful of times. The chain recombines TRBV27 with TRBJ1-3; perhaps TRBD1 as D (5 bases). This CDR3 spans 17 amino acids. The germline V and J ends were trimmed by 1 base and 0 bases, with 13 bases remaining between them. Germline CDR1 and CDR2: MNHEY and SMNVEV (reference sequence). CDR3 amino acids: CASSLYAGTSSGNTIYF. Here the CDR3 DNA reads TGTGCCAGCAGTTTATACGCCGGGACGAGCTCTGGAAACACCATATATTTT.

This chain joins TRBV7-3 and TRBJ2-2; D may be TRBD2 (7 bases). This CDR3 contains 14 residues. Germline V lookup: CDR1 SGHTA, CDR2 FQGTGA. V shed 3 bases and J shed 8 bases, with 13 bases lying between them. This CDR3 reads CASSFGGGFGELFF. For the CDR3, the DNA is TGTGCCAGCAGCTTCGGCGGGGGCTTTGGGGAGCTGTTTTTT.

The chain combines TRBV5-5 with TRBJ1-2, with 8 bases fitting TRBD1. The CDR3 spans 16 residues. Germline V gives CDR1 SGHKS, CDR2 YYEKEE (reference sequence). V gave up 4 bases and J gave up 1 base; unmatched junction bases: 9. This chain's CDR3 is CASSPRTGPVNYGYTF. The DNA for the CDR3 is TGTGCCAGCAGCCCACGGACAGGGCCGGTTAACTATGGCTACACCTTC. The variable domain in full, completed from reference TRBV5-5 and TRBJ1-2, reads DAGVTQSPTHLIKTRGQQVTLRCSPISGHKSVSWYQQVLGQGPQFIFQYYEKEERGRGNFPDRFSARQFPNYSSELNVNALLLGDSALYLCASSPRTGPVNYGYTFGSGTRLTVV.

The V call is TRBV5-1, the J call TRBJ2-7; 12 bases match TRBD2. The CDR3 length is 15 residues. The ends lost 3 bases at V and 0 bases at J; junction bases unmatched: 1. Germline assignment: CDR1 SGHRS and CDR2 YFSETQ. The CDR3 region has the DNA TGCGCCAGCAGCTCGGGACTAGCGGGCTCCTACGAGCAGTACTTC. As protein: CASSSGLAGSYEQYF.

V usage is TRBV5-1 and J usage is TRBJ2-2, with TRBD2 matching 8 bases. The V and J ends lost 4 bases and 0 bases, in that order; junction bases with no gene match: 5. CDR1 is SGHRS and CDR2 is YFSETQ in the germline V gene. The CDR3 consists of 16 residues. DNA of the CDR3: TGCGCCAGCAGCCCCGGCGGGGGGACGAACACCGGGGAGCTGTTTTTT. It encodes CASSPGGGTNTGELFF.

This chain connects TRBV19 to TRBJ2-7; 8 bases line up with TRBD1. The length of the CDR3 is 19 residues. CDR1 LNHDA and CDR2 SQIVND come from the germline V gene (reference sequence). The V segment lost 6 bases and the J segment 1 base; nucleotides outside the gene matches: 20. The CDR3 DNA sequence: TGTGCCAGTAGAGAGGCCCGCCACAGGGGGAGCCCTAGGTCCTACGAGCAGTACTTC. Residues: CASREARHRGSPRSYEQYF.

The gene calls are TRBV6-1 and TRBJ1-2, with 7 nucleotides matching TRBD1. Trimming at V came to 6 bases and at J to 4 bases, leaving 5 bases not matched to a gene. In germline, CDR1 is MNHNS, CDR2 SASEGT. The CDR3 runs 13 residues. The CDR3 DNA sequence: TGTGCCAGCAGCCTCTCAGGGGGCTATGGCTACACCTTC. Translating it yields CASSLSGGYGYTF.

This chain uses TRBV6-4 with TRBJ2-2; possibly TRBD2 for D (6 bases). The CDR3 contains 16 residues. Germline-derived CDR1 and CDR2 are MRHNA and SNTAGT. V was cut by 0 bases and J by 1 base, with 9 bases left in between. The CDR3: CASSDSAGLNTGELFF. CDR3 bases: TGTGCCAGCAGTGACTCGGCGGGATTGAACACCGGGGAGCTGTTTTTT.

This chain connects TRBV5-4 to TRBJ2-5, with TRBD2 identical over 13 bases. This CDR3 has 16 residues. Unmatched junction bases numbered 6, after V lost 2 bases and J lost 5 bases. Looked up from germline, CDR1 is SGHNT and CDR2 is YYREEE (reference sequence). The CDR3 nucleotides are TGTGCCAGCAGCTTCAGGACTAGCGGGAGCAGGGAGACCCAGTACTTC. Translation: CASSFRTSGSRETQYF.

This clone was seen ten or more times. At one boundary the junction diverges from the germline segment, which might be a read error. V gene TRBV9 combines with J gene TRBJ2-5; D is uncertain. In germline, CDR1 is SGDLS, CDR2 YYNGEE. The CDR3 is 12 amino acids. The CDR3 DNA sequence: TGTGCCAGCAGCGTGGATCAAGGGACCCAGTACTTC. The encoded protein is CASSVDQGTQYF.

The chain is built from TRBV6-1 and TRBJ2-6; D unresolved. The CDR3 covers 16 residues. V dropped 0 bases and J dropped 3 bases, with 9 bases sitting between them. From germline, CDR1 is MNHNS and CDR2 SASEGT. The CDR3 region is CASSEAPRSGANVLTF. DNA of the CDR3: TGTGCCAGCAGTGAAGCCCCCAGGAGTGGGGCCAACGTCCTGACTTTC.

The rearrangement joins TRBV30 to TRBJ2-7, with 8 bases fitting TRBD1. The germline V gene has CDR1 GTSNPN and CDR2 SVGIG (reference sequence). The CDR3 has 13 residues. Trimming at V came to 0 bases and at J to 6 bases, leaving 4 bases not matched to a gene. The CDR3 nucleotides are TGTGCCTGGAGTGTCTCAGGGGGCGGCGAGCAGTACTTC. It specifies CAWSVSGGGEQYF. Supplemented by reference TRBV30 and TRBJ2-7, the full variable domain reads SQTIHQWPATLVQPVGSPLSLECTVEGTSNPNLYWYRQAAGRGLQLLFYSVGIGQISSEVPQNLSASRPQDRQFILSSKKLLLSDSGFYLCAWSVSGGGEQYFGPGTRLTVT.

The chain couples TRBV2 to TRBJ2-7, with D possibly being TRBD2 (5 bases). V lost 8 bases and J 4 bases, leaving 18 bases between the germline ends. Germline CDR1 reads SNHLY; CDR2 reads FYNNEI. The CDR3 has 14 residues. CDR3 region: CASGGPSMRYEQYF. CDR3 nucleotide sequence: TGTGCCAGCGGCGGGCCTAGCATGCGATACGAGCAGTACTTC.

As regards this clone: Other nucleotide sequences in the sample specify the same CDR3. This chain links TRBV11-2 with TRBJ1-2; possible D gene TRBD1, 5 bases. The length of the CDR3 is 13 residues. Germline V lookup: CDR1 SGHAT, CDR2 FQNNGV. Trimming shortened V by 5 bases and J by 2 bases, and 9 bases separated the two germline ends. Written as DNA, the CDR3 is TGTGCCAGCAGCCCGGGACGGAACTATGGCTACACCTTC. Translated, it gives CASSPGRNYGYTF.

This chain joins TRBV29-1 and TRBJ2-3; 8 nucleotides agree with TRBD2. The CDR3 is made up of 14 amino acids. CDR1 is SQVTM, CDR2 ANQGSEA, per germline. With 2 bases clipped from V and 5 bases from J, the junction kept 6 bases outside the gene matches. CDR3 sequence (DNA): TGCAGCGTTGAAAACGGGAGGGAGATAGATACGCAGTATTTT. It codes for CSVENGREIDTQYF.

V usage is TRBV19 and J usage is TRBJ2-2; 7 bases align to TRBD1. J lost 5 bases, V lost 7 bases, and 10 bases had no gene match. The CDR3 runs to 15 residues. Germline V CDR1 and CDR2: LNHDA, SQIVND (reference sequence). CDR3 coding DNA: TGTGCCAGTACCCTAAGGGGGCCGTGGACCGGGGAGCTGTTTTTT. It yields the protein CASTLRGPWTGELFF.

In its sample, this clone was seen many times. Here the CDR3 DNA reads TGTGCCAGCAGTTTTGGGCTAGAGGGCTACGAGCAGTACTTC. Protein: CASSFGLEGYEQYF. V gene TRBV6-6 combines with J gene TRBJ2-7, with D perhaps matching TRBD2 (5 bases). The CDR3 has 14 residues. The V gene's germline CDR1 is MNHNY and CDR2 SVGAGI (reference sequence). Trimming cost V 4 bases and J 3 bases, with 13 bases left between them.